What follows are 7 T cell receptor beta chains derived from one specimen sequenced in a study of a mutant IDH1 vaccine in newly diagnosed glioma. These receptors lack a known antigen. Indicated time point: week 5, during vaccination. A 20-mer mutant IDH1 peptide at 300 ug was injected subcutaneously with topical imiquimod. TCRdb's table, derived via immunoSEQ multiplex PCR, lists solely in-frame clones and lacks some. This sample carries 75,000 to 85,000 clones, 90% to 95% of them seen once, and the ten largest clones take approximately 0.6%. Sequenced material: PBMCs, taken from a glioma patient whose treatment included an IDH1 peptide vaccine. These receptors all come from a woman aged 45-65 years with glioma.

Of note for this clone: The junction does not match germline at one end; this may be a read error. DNA for the CDR3: TGTGCCGGCAGCCCCGGAGCTTACGGATCCACCGGGGAGCTGTTTTTT. This encodes CAGSPGAYGSTGELFF. The chain employs TRBV4-2 and TRBJ2-2; D gene unclear. The V gene's germline CDR1 is LGHNA and CDR2 YNFKEQ. The CDR3 covers 16 residues.

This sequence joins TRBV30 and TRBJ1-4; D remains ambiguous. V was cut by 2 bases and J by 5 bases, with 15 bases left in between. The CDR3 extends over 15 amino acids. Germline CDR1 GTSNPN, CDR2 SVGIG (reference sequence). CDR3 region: CAWSSSGLGNEKLFF. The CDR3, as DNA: TGTGCCTGGAGTTCCTCCGGTCTCGGGAATGAAAAACTGTTTTTT. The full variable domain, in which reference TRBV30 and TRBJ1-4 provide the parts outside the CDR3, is SQTIHQWPATLVQPVGSPLSLECTVEGTSNPNLYWYRQAAGRGLQLLFYSVGIGQISSEVPQNLSASRPQDRQFILSSKKLLLSDSGFYLCAWSSSGLGNEKLFFGSGTQLSVL.

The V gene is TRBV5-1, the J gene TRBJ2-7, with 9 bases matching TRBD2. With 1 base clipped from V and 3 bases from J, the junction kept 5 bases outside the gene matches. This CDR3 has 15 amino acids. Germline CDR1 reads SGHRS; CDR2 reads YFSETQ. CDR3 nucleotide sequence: TGCGCCAGCAGCTTGACCGTAGCGGGAGACTACGAGCAGTACTTC. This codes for CASSLTVAGDYEQYF.

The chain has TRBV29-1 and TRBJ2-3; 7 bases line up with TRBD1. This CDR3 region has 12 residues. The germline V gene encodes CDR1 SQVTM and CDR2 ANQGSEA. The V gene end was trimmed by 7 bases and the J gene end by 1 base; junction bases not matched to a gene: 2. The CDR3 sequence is CSGGQGTDTQYF. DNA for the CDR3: TGCAGCGGTGGACAGGGCACAGATACGCAGTATTTT.

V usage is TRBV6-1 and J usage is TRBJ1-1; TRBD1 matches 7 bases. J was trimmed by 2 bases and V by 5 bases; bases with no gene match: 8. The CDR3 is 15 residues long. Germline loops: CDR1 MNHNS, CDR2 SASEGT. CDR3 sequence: CASSKQGSANTEAFF. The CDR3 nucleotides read TGTGCCAGCAGTAAACAGGGGTCGGCTAACACTGAAGCTTTCTTT.

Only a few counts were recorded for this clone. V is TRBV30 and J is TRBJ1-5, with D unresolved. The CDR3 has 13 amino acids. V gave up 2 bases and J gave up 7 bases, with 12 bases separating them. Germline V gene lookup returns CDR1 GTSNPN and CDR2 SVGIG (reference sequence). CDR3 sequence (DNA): TGTGCCTGGAGTTTTGGATCAGAACAGCCCCAGCATTTT. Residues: CAWSFGSEQPQHF.

This chain's CDR3 is CASSLARGQGLGTGELFF. The CDR3 DNA is TGTGCCAGCAGCTTGGCCCGTGGTCAGGGGTTAGGCACCGGGGAGCTGTTTTTT. The rearrangement uses TRBV5-5 and TRBJ2-2, with D perhaps matching TRBD1 (6 bases). CDR3 length equals 18 residues. Trimming removed 0 bases at V and 4 bases at J, with 19 bases between. Germline CDR1 SGHKS, CDR2 YYEKEE (reference sequence).